A single sample is the source of the 29 T cell receptor beta chains below, sequenced in a study of T-cell memory formation after mild COVID-19 listed by TCRdb under 2021. The library was produced with 5' RACE. Sequencing relied on an Illumina NovaSeq 6000. TCRdb reworked the public reads: Q25 trimming with fastp, MiXCR clone assembly, productive beta chains retained. Here each entry gathers all rows of one CDR3 protein and keeps the most common genes and DNA. The sample has about 100,000 distinct CDR3 sequences on record, under 15% of them singletons. Of the sample, around two fifths is held by the ten largest clones. Sequenced material: PBMCs or a T cell subset sorted from them (not recorded which). Receptors originate from a man between 18 and 29 years old who had mild COVID-19 (a few samples of this study predate the infection). The sample titles of this study are shuffled in the database, so cell type and time point are left out; the donor was told from shared clones.

In this sample, this clonotype turned up many times. CDR3 in amino acids: CASSQDAGTSPYNEQFF. The CDR3 nucleotides are TGTGCCAGCAGCCAAGACGCCGGGACTAGTCCCTACAATGAGCAGTTCTTC. V is TRBV4-2 and J is TRBJ2-1; 8 nucleotides align to TRBD2. The CDR3 runs to 17 residues. Germline assignment: CDR1 LGHNA and CDR2 YNFKEQ. V dropped 0 bases and J dropped 2; count of bases not matched to a gene: 6.

This clonotype was counted only a few times. The CDR3 here is CASRSGGNQPQHF. For the CDR3, the DNA is TGTGCCAGCCGGTCCGGGGGCAATCAGCCCCAGCATTTT. The gene calls are TRBV6-5 and TRBJ1-5; D is unclear. Germline CDR1 and CDR2: MNHEY and SVGAGI. The CDR3 covers 13 residues. V lost 8 bases and J lost 2, with 10 bases in between.

The rearrangement uses TRBV4-2 and TRBJ2-7; tentatively, D is TRBD1 or TRBD2 (5 bases each). The CDR3 runs 12 residues. Trimming left V 2 bases short and J 5 bases short, with 7 bases between. Germline V gene data show CDR1 as LGHNA and CDR2 as YNFKEQ. The CDR3 DNA reads as TGTGCCAGCAGCCAACGGGGCCACGAGCAGTACTTC. Amino acids: CASSQRGHEQYF.

This clonotype came up a few times. The chain couples TRBV20-1 to TRBJ2-6; 10 bases map to TRBD2. Losses at the gene ends were 0 bases for V and 1 base for J; bases not matched to a gene: 3. Germline CDR1 and CDR2: DFQATT and SNEGSKA (reference sequence). The CDR3 sequence is 17 residues long. DNA of the CDR3: TGCAGTGCTAGAGACAATAGCGGGGGGTCTGGGGCCAACGTCCTGACTTTC. Translating it yields CSARDNSGGSGANVLTF.

This clonotype was found many times. The chain couples TRBV15 to TRBJ2-7, with D uncertain. The CDR3 consists of 13 residues. Germline V gene data show CDR1 as LNHNV and CDR2 as YYDKDF (reference sequence). Trimming removed 1 base at V and 2 bases at J, with 6 bases between. The DNA for the CDR3 is TGTGCCACCAGCAGAGGACCAGCCTACGAGCAGTACGTC. It yields the protein CATSRGPAYEQYV.

This clonotype occurred many times. J is TRBJ2-2 and V is TRBV5-5; 12 nucleotides match TRBD1. The CDR3 covers 17 residues. Germline V gives CDR1 SGHKS, CDR2 YYEKEE (reference sequence). V dropped 4 bases and J dropped 2; count of bases not matched to a gene: 6. CDR3 coding DNA: TGTGCCAGCAGCACCGGGACAGGGGGCTTTAACACCGGGGAGCTGTTTTTT. This codes for CASSTGTGGFNTGELFF.

This clonotype turned up a few times. V gene TRBV12-3 or TRBV12-4 combines with J gene TRBJ1-2; possible D gene TRBD1, 5 bases. The CDR3 covers 16 residues. V shed 4 bases and J shed 8 bases, with 23 bases lying between them. This CDR3 reads CASSYPGHWMTGGYTF. CDR3 sequence (DNA): TGTGCCAGCAGTTATCCCGGACACTGGATGACGGGAGGCTACACCTTC.

The chain couples TRBV6-2 or TRBV6-3 to TRBJ2-1; 12 bases align to TRBD2. The CDR3 is 17 amino acids. The J segment lost 5 bases and the V segment lost 2 bases, leaving 7 bases of the junction unmatched. CDR1 and CDR2 from the germline V gene are MNHEY and SVGEGT. CDR3 sequence: CASSYLASGGANNEQFF. The CDR3 DNA is TGTGCCAGCAGTTACCTGGCTAGCGGGGGGGCCAACAATGAGCAGTTCTTC.

The genes are TRBV6-6 and TRBJ2-7, with TRBD2 as a possible D gene (6 bases). This CDR3 has 18 residues. The V and J ends lost 5 bases and 3 bases respectively, with 26 bases between them. Germline assignment: CDR1 MNHNY and CDR2 SVGAGI (reference sequence). Here the CDR3 reads CASSPRRAGIQTDYEQYF. CDR3 nucleotides: TGTGCCAGCAGTCCACGGAGGGCTGGGATACAGACCGACTACGAGCAGTACTTC.

The chain carries TRBV7-6 and TRBJ2-1; 9 bases are a match to TRBD2. From germline, CDR1 is SGHVS and CDR2 FNYEAQ. With 2 bases clipped from V and 8 bases from J, the junction kept 7 bases outside the gene matches. This CDR3 is built from 15 residues. CDR3 nucleotide sequence: TGTGCCAGCAGCTTAAGTAGCGGGGGCTCGGATGAGCAGTTCTTC. Residues: CASSLSSGGSDEQFF.

This clonotype was recorded many times. The V gene is TRBV9, the J gene TRBJ2-3; 10 bases match TRBD2. Germline V gene sequence: CDR1 SGDLS, CDR2 YYNGEE. V shed 3 bases, J shed 2 bases, and the junction held 9 bases outside the gene matches. The CDR3 consists of 17 residues. As DNA, the CDR3 is TGTGCCAGCAGCGGGAGACTAGCGGGCGCGACCACAGATACGCAGTATTTT. Protein: CASSGRLAGATTDTQYF.

This clonotype showed up many times. One end of the junction is discordant with germline, which a read error may explain. The rearrangement joins TRBV4-3 to TRBJ2-5; D tentatively fits TRBD1 or TRBD2 (6 bases each). CDR1 is LGHNA, CDR2 YSLEER, per germline. CDR3 length: 14 residues. CDR3 coding DNA: TGCGCCAGCAGCCAAGATGGGAGGACAGCTTCTTTCCTCTTC. Encoded protein: CASSQDGRTASFLF.

V gene TRBV12-3 or TRBV12-4 combines with J gene TRBJ2-5; D not certain. This CDR3 contains 15 residues. The V end lost 3 bases, the J end lost 2 bases, and 13 bases lay between the germline ends. Written as DNA, the CDR3 is TGTGCCAGCAGTTTTAAGGAATACCGACAAGAGACCCAGTACTTC. This gives the protein CASSFKEYRQETQYF.

The rearrangement links TRBV27 to TRBJ1-2, with D perhaps matching TRBD1 (6 bases). The V gene lost 5 bases and the J gene lost 4 bases, with 17 bases spanning the gap. The length of the CDR3 is 15 residues. CDR1 MNHEY and CDR2 SMNVEV come from the germline V gene (reference sequence). CDR3 region: CASSLHRDVGYGYTF. CDR3 in DNA: TGTGCCAGCAGTCTACACAGGGACGTTGGCTATGGCTACACCTTC.

This clonotype occurred many times. The chain uses TRBV3-1 and TRBJ2-7, with D possibly matching TRBD2 (6 bases). Germline V gene sequence: CDR1 LGHDT, CDR2 YNNKEL (reference sequence). This CDR3 region has 15 residues. The ends were cut back, 1 base at V and 1 base at J, with 11 bases in the middle. The CDR3 is CASSQGDFGSYEQYF. CDR3 nucleotide sequence: TGTGCCAGCAGCCAAGGGGACTTTGGTTCCTACGAGCAGTACTTC.

The chain links TRBV6-6 to TRBJ1-2; the D is unclear. The CDR3 has 12 residues. V was clipped by 6 bases and J by 4 bases, with 9 bases between them. Germline values: CDR1 MNHNY, CDR2 SVGAGI (reference sequence). The DNA for the CDR3 is TGTGCCAGCAGATCCGACGGCTATGGCTACACCTTC. Translated: CASRSDGYGYTF.

This clonotype was counted ten times or more. The chain joins TRBV7-7 to TRBJ2-5; D gene unclear. The CDR3 has 15 residues. V was cut by 5 bases and J by 4 bases, with 17 bases left in between. Germline V CDR1 and CDR2: SSHAT, FNYEAQ (reference sequence). CDR3: CASSRYFEGRETQYF. The CDR3 DNA reads as TGTGCCAGCAGCCGATATTTTGAAGGGCGAGAGACCCAGTACTTC.

This clonotype appeared many times. The chain combines TRBV4-2 with TRBJ1-5, with no clear D. This CDR3 has 15 residues. Deletions cut 0 bases from V and 4 bases from J, with 10 bases between. The germline V gene encodes CDR1 LGHNA and CDR2 YNFKEQ. The CDR3 protein is CASSQESWINQPQHF. The CDR3 DNA reads TGTGCCAGCAGCCAAGAGAGTTGGATAAATCAGCCCCAGCATTTT.

This clonotype was recorded once. The chain uses TRBV19 and TRBJ2-7, with a tentative D call TRBD1 (5 bases). CDR1 is LNHDA and CDR2 is SQIVND in the germline V gene (reference sequence). Trimming shortened V by 4 bases and J by 0 bases, and 16 bases separated the two germline ends. The CDR3 is 16 residues long. The CDR3 here is CASSRIGQLISYEQYF. The CDR3, as DNA: TGTGCCAGTAGTAGAATCGGACAACTGATCTCCTACGAGCAGTACTTC.

This clonotype was detected a few times. In DNA, the CDR3 is TGCAGCGTTGAAAGGGACTTTTCCGAAGAGACCCAGTACTTC. Protein: CSVERDFSEETQYF. The chain has TRBV29-1 and TRBJ2-5; a possible D gene is TRBD2 (6 bases). Germline lookup yields CDR1 SQVTM and CDR2 ANQGSEA. There are 14 residues in the CDR3. Trimming removed 2 bases from V and 3 bases from J, with 13 bases in between.

The chain carries TRBV4-3 and TRBJ2-7, with D tentatively TRBD2 (5 bases). The V end was cut by 1 base, the J end by 1 base, with 14 bases between. This CDR3 has 16 amino acids. Germline assignment: CDR1 LGHNA and CDR2 YSLEER. Written as DNA, the CDR3 is TGCGCCAGCAGCCAAGGACTACCCAGCGAATCCTACGAGCAGTACTTC. Its translation is CASSQGLPSESYEQYF.

The table lists this clonotype with a count of one. V gene TRBV10-3 combines with J gene TRBJ1-5; maybe TRBD1 (5 bases). V dropped 2 bases and J dropped 6 bases, with 11 bases sitting between them. The germline CDR1 and CDR2 sequences are ENHRY and SYGVKD. The CDR3 totals 14 residues. The CDR3 spells CAISEGGGFQPQHF. The CDR3 DNA is TGTGCCATCAGTGAGGGGGGGGGATTTCAGCCCCAGCATTTT.

V is TRBV4-1 and J is TRBJ2-7; no reliable D call. The germline V gene has CDR1 MGHRA and CDR2 YSYEKL. The CDR3 loop spans 14 amino acids. Trimming cost V 0 bases and J 3 bases, with 9 bases left between them. The CDR3 nucleotides read TGCGCCAGCAGCCAAGAACGGGTCAGCTACGAGCAGTACTTC. The encoded protein is CASSQERVSYEQYF.

The chain employs TRBV4-2 and TRBJ1-4; a weak D match, TRBD1 (6 bases). Between the trimmed V and J ends, which lost 0 bases and 7 bases, there was a span of 12 bases. In germline, CDR1 is LGHNA, CDR2 YNFKEQ. The CDR3 runs 15 residues. In DNA, the CDR3 is TGTGCCAGCAGCCAAGATCCCAGGGGCGGTGAAAAACTGTTTTTT. It yields the protein CASSQDPRGGEKLFF.

This clonotype came up a few times. The chain employs TRBV6-2 or TRBV6-3 and TRBJ2-3; TRBD1 is a possible D gene (5 bases). V lost 2 bases and J 6 bases, leaving 15 bases between the germline ends. The CDR3 has 15 amino acids. Germline V lookup: CDR1 MNHEY, CDR2 SVGEGT. The CDR3 DNA sequence: TGTGCCAGCAGTTACCGGCAGGGCCTTTACGATACGCAGTATTTT. Translating it yields CASSYRQGLYDTQYF.

This sequence joins TRBV3-1 and TRBJ2-1; 9 bases are a match to TRBD2. J lost 4 bases, V lost 0 bases, and 7 bases had no gene match. The CDR3 has 17 amino acids. The V gene's germline CDR1 is LGHDT and CDR2 YNNKEL (reference sequence). The CDR3 region has the DNA TGTGCCAGCAGCCAAGACCCTAGCGGGGCGATTTACAATGAGCAGTTCTTC. This encodes CASSQDPSGAIYNEQFF.

This clonotype has just a few counts. J is TRBJ2-7 and V is TRBV19; perhaps D is TRBD1 or TRBD2 (5 bases each). The CDR3 spans 12 residues. CDR1 and CDR2 from the germline V gene are LNHDA and SQIVND (reference sequence). Trimming pared 2 bases from V and 6 bases from J, leaving 8 bases between. For the CDR3, the DNA is TGTGCCAGTAGTATAAGGGGACGCGAGCAGTACTTC. It yields the protein CASSIRGREQYF.

This chain joins TRBV11-2 and TRBJ2-3, with 11 bases lining up with TRBD2. This CDR3 has 16 amino acids. V shed 4 bases and J 2 bases; nucleotides not matched to a gene: 5. Germline V gives CDR1 SGHAT, CDR2 FQNNGV. CDR3 sequence: CASSSTSGAPTDTQYF. CDR3 nucleotide sequence: TGTGCCAGCAGCTCGACTAGCGGGGCACCCACAGATACGCAGTATTTT.

This clonotype was seen more than once but under ten times. The CDR3 DNA follows: TGCGCCAGCAGCCCTTGGGACTCGAGCAATGAGCAGTTCTTC. It yields the protein CASSPWDSSNEQFF. V gene TRBV4-3 combines with J gene TRBJ2-1; tentatively, D is TRBD2 (6 bases). Trimming cost V 4 bases and J 6 bases, with 13 bases left between them. The CDR3 sequence is 14 residues long. Germline V gives CDR1 LGHNA, CDR2 YSLEER.